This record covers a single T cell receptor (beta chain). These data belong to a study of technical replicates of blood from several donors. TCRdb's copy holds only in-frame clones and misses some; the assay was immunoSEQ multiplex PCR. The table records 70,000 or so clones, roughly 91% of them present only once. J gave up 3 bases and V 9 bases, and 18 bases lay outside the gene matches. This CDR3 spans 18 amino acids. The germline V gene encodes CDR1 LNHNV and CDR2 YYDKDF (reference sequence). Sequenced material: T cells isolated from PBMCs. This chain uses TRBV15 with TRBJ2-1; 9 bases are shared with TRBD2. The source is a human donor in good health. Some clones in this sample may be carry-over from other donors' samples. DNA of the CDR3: TGTGCCACGGTGCCCGGGACTAGCAACTCGGACGTCTACAATGAGCAGTTCTTC. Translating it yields CATVPGTSNSDVYNEQFF.